The rows below give T cell receptor beta chains drawn from one sample of a study of metastatic and nonmetastatic thyroid tumors. TCRdb used MiXCR to call clones anew from the PCR reads. The sample carries roughly 59,000 clones, about 17% recorded once. The source material was blood. The source is a male donor with papillary thyroid cancer or a benign thyroid nodule (not recorded which). Some clones in this sample may be carry-over from other donors' samples. The CDR3 runs from the conserved cysteine through the conserved F or W. Fields, in order: J gene, V gene, CDR3 protein.

J gene: TRBJ2-2
V gene: TRBV24-1
CDR3 protein: CATSDYKQDTGELFF